The 25 T cell receptor beta chains listed next were all sequenced from one sample in a study of shared clonotypes between healthy human individuals. Using immunoSEQ multiplex PCR, the repertoire was profiled, and TCRdb retains in-frame clones only, with some absent. The data show fewer than 2.5 million clones, more than 85% seen once. Sample: naive CD4+ T cells from PBMCs. Subset specified: CD45RA+ positively selected. The receptors were sampled from a young man in good health. Some clones in this sample may be carry-over from other donors' samples.

The V call is TRBV5-1, the J call TRBJ2-3; D is ambiguous. The CDR3 is made up of 12 amino acids. V lost 6 bases, J lost 4 bases, and 9 bases lay in between. In germline, CDR1 is SGHRS, CDR2 YFSETQ. CDR3 DNA: TGCGCCAGCAAACTTGACGCAGATACGCAGTATTTT. As protein: CASKLDADTQYF.

The V and J genes are TRBV2 and TRBJ1-6; weak D call: TRBD1 (6 bases). V was pared by 6 bases and J by 9 bases, with 9 bases between. CDR1 is SNHLY and CDR2 is FYNNEI in the germline V gene. The CDR3 consists of 12 residues. CDR3 in DNA: TGTGCCAGCAGCCGAGGGGGTTCACCCCTCCACTTT. Its protein product is CASSRGGSPLHF.

J is TRBJ1-2 and V is TRBV7-2; 7 nucleotides line up with TRBD1. The CDR3 is 13 amino acids. The germline V gene has CDR1 SGHTA and CDR2 FQGNSA. J gave up 7 bases and V 5 bases, and 7 bases lay outside the gene matches. The CDR3 region has the DNA TGTGCCAGCAGCCTCGACAGGGCTGGTGGCTACACCTTC. Protein product: CASSLDRAGGYTF.

As for this clone: This sample also contains other DNA sequences that code for the same CDR3. The CDR3 DNA follows: TGTGCCAGCAGCCCCCCGGGTGGTGCCTACAATGAGCAGTTCTTC. Protein sequence: CASSPPGGAYNEQFF. The V gene is TRBV7-3, the J gene TRBJ2-1; D is unresolved. The germline V and J ends were trimmed by 5 bases and 2 bases, with 13 bases remaining between them. Germline V gives CDR1 SGHTA, CDR2 FQGTGA. This CDR3 has 15 residues.

The chain recombines TRBV10-1 with TRBJ2-7; TRBD2 might be the D (6 bases). Per the germline V gene, CDR1 is WNHNN and CDR2 is SYGVQD (reference sequence). Trimming shortened V by 3 bases and J by 6 bases, and 15 bases separated the two germline ends. This CDR3 is 14 amino acids long. CDR3: CASSERPPGGEQYF. The CDR3 nucleotides are TGCGCCAGCAGTGAACGGCCTCCCGGGGGCGAGCAGTACTTC.

V is TRBV18 and J is TRBJ2-7; TRBD2 aligns across 7 bases. J gave up 7 bases and V 2 bases, and 8 bases lay outside the gene matches. CDR3 length: 14 amino acids. Looked up from germline, CDR1 is KGHSH and CDR2 is LQKENI. Here the CDR3 reads CASSPIGEGGEQYF. The CDR3, as DNA: TGTGCCAGCTCACCAATCGGGGAGGGAGGGGAGCAGTACTTC. Using reference TRBV18 and TRBJ2-7 for the parts outside the CDR3, the full variable domain is NAGVMQNPRHLVRRRGQEARLRCSPMKGHSHVYWYRQLPEEGLKFMVYLQKENIIDESGMPKERFSAEFPKEGPSILRIQQVVRGDSAAYFCASSPIGEGGEQYFGPGTRLTVT.

This rearrangement joins TRBV9 to TRBJ2-1; no clear D gene. V shed 4 bases and J shed 5 bases, with 10 bases lying between them. Germline values: CDR1 SGDLS, CDR2 YYNGEE. This CDR3 is built from 13 residues. The CDR3 sequence is CASSTQPHNEQFF. As DNA, the CDR3 is TGTGCCAGCAGCACCCAACCGCACAATGAGCAGTTCTTC.

This chain links TRBV28 with TRBJ2-3; 7 positions match TRBD2. The CDR3 consists of 16 residues. Trimming removed 9 bases from V and 3 bases from J; junction bases left unmatched: 15. The germline CDR1 and CDR2 sequences are MDHEN and SYDVKM. This chain's CDR3 is CASPPRLGEGTDTQYF. The DNA of the CDR3 is TGTGCCAGTCCCCCCCGGCTGGGGGAGGGTACAGATACGCAGTATTTT.

CDR3 nucleotide sequence: TGTGCCAGCAGCAAGGACAGTTATGGCTACACCTTC. This codes for CASSKDSYGYTF. The chain couples TRBV5-4 to TRBJ1-2; the D gene is possibly TRBD1 (6 bases). The CDR3 totals 12 residues. Deletions cut 4 bases from V and 5 bases from J, with 9 bases between. Germline CDR1 reads SGHNT; CDR2 reads YYREEE (reference sequence).

This sequence joins TRBV11-2 and TRBJ2-5; TRBD1 might be the D (6 bases). Germline assignment: CDR1 SGHAT and CDR2 FQNNGV. The CDR3 loop spans 13 amino acids. V dropped 9 bases and J dropped 2 bases, with 13 bases sitting between them. CDR3 in DNA: TGTGCCAGTTCCCAGGGGCGGCAAGAGACCCAGTACTTC. This gives the protein CASSQGRQETQYF.

This sequence joins TRBV4-1 and TRBJ1-1; D ambiguous. Germline V CDR1 and CDR2: MGHRA, YSYEKL. CDR3 length: 17 amino acids. V gave up 1 base and J gave up 0 bases, with 15 bases separating them. CDR3 nucleotides: TGCGCCAGCAGCCAAGCCCCACCGCCGTTTGTGAACACTGAAGCTTTCTTT. Amino acids: CASSQAPPPFVNTEAFF.

The CDR3 reads CAISESRPNTGELFF. The CDR3 bases are TGTGCCATCAGTGAGTCTCGGCCGAACACCGGGGAGCTGTTTTTT. The chain employs TRBV10-3 and TRBJ2-2; D is ambiguous. V was pared by 0 bases and J by 0 bases, with 5 bases between. This CDR3 region has 15 residues. The V gene's germline CDR1 is ENHRY and CDR2 SYGVKD.

The gene calls are TRBV7-3 and TRBJ2-3; D may be TRBD2 (5 bases). This CDR3 contains 15 residues. Germline V CDR1 and CDR2: SGHTA, FQGTGA. Trimming left V 2 bases short and J 2 bases short, with 11 bases between. CDR3 bases: TGTGCCAGCAGCTTAGGTCCGGGAATCACAGATACGCAGTATTTT. It translates to CASSLGPGITDTQYF.

The chain joins TRBV27 to TRBJ2-6; D remains unclear. Germline V gene sequence: CDR1 MNHEY, CDR2 SMNVEV (reference sequence). This CDR3 has 18 amino acids. V was trimmed by 6 bases and J by 2 bases, leaving 20 bases between them. For the CDR3, the DNA is TGTGCCAGCAGACCCCTCGGCAGGATTGGCCCTGGGGCCAACGTCCTGACTTTC. It codes for CASRPLGRIGPGANVLTF.

This clone occurred once. The rearrangement joins TRBV5-1 to TRBJ2-1; 10 positions match TRBD2. The CDR3 is 17 residues long. The trim removed 3 bases at V and 1 base at J, leaving 7 bases unmatched. The V gene's germline CDR1 is SGHRS and CDR2 YFSETQ. The CDR3 nucleotides read TGCGCCAGCAGCTCGTCCTTAGCGGGAGGATCCTACAATGAGCAGTTCTTC. Amino acid sequence: CASSSSLAGGSYNEQFF.

This sequence joins TRBV2 and TRBJ1-6; D remains unclear. The CDR3 has 14 amino acids. V was shortened by 4 bases and J by 7 bases, with 11 bases between the two germline ends. CDR1 SNHLY and CDR2 FYNNEI come from the germline V gene. CDR3 in DNA: TGTGCCAGCAGTGTCACAGCCGGGAATTCACCCCTCCACTTT. The encoded protein is CASSVTAGNSPLHF.

V and J are TRBV7-9 and TRBJ1-1; TRBD1 is a possible D gene (6 bases). Germline V gene sequence: CDR1 SEHNR, CDR2 FQNEAQ (reference sequence). V dropped 5 bases and J dropped 0 bases, with 13 bases sitting between them. The CDR3 loop spans 15 amino acids. The CDR3 nucleotides read TGTGCCAGCAGCAAACTGGGACAAATGAACACTGAAGCTTTCTTT. Protein sequence: CASSKLGQMNTEAFF.

The chain uses TRBV6-1 and TRBJ2-1; 9 bases are shared with TRBD2. The CDR3 runs to 15 residues. CDR1 is MNHNS and CDR2 is SASEGT in the germline V gene. V was clipped by 1 base and J by 10 bases; unmatched bases: 8. The CDR3 is CASSEGGGRAQEQFF. The CDR3 DNA reads as TGTGCCAGCAGTGAAGGGGGCGGGAGGGCACAGGAGCAGTTCTTC.

The chain links TRBV27 to TRBJ2-2; D might be TRBD1 (5 bases). CDR1 and CDR2 (germline): MNHEY, SMNVEV (reference sequence). Trimming removed 5 bases at V and 6 bases at J, with 13 bases between. This CDR3 contains 14 residues. CDR3 loop: CASSQLTVPGELFF. The DNA of the CDR3 is TGTGCCAGCAGTCAACTGACAGTTCCCGGGGAGCTGTTTTTT.

A single count supports this clone. V usage is TRBV14 and J usage is TRBJ2-2, with 8 bases fitting TRBD2. Germline V gene sequence: CDR1 SGHDN, CDR2 FVKESK. The V segment lost 8 bases and the J segment 5 bases; nucleotides outside the gene matches: 7. This CDR3 comprises 14 residues. The CDR3 region has the DNA TGTGCCAGCGGCACTAGCGGACTAACCGGGGAGCTGTTTTTT. Translated, it gives CASGTSGLTGELFF.

This clone occurred a few times. The chain links TRBV19 to TRBJ1-4; D gene unclear. Germline V gene sequence: CDR1 LNHDA, CDR2 SQIVND (reference sequence). V was cut by 6 bases and J by 2 bases, with 10 bases left in between. The CDR3 is made up of 14 amino acids. In DNA, the CDR3 is TGTGCCAGTAGGGGCCCTGGGACTAATGAAAAACTGTTTTTT. Its translation is CASRGPGTNEKLFF.

V gene TRBV27 combines with J gene TRBJ1-5; 9 bases fit TRBD1. J was trimmed by 2 bases and V by 1 base; bases with no gene match: 3. Germline CDR1 reads MNHEY; CDR2 reads SMNVEV (reference sequence). The CDR3 has 16 amino acids. The CDR3 DNA follows: TGTGCCAGCAGTTTATTTGGGACAGGGCGCAATCAGCCCCAGCATTTT. Protein sequence: CASSLFGTGRNQPQHF.

This chain connects TRBV5-1 to TRBJ1-1, with a tentative D call TRBD1 (5 bases). V was shortened by 2 bases and J by 4 bases, with 15 bases between the two germline ends. The CDR3 totals 15 residues. The germline V gene has CDR1 SGHRS and CDR2 YFSETQ. The CDR3 loop reads CASSFGSAGFTEAFF. The CDR3 coding sequence is TGCGCCAGCAGCTTTGGGTCTGCAGGGTTCACTGAAGCTTTCTTT.

The gene calls are TRBV5-1 and TRBJ2-6; D is unresolved. This CDR3 is 13 amino acids long. Germline CDR1 reads SGHRS; CDR2 reads YFSETQ. V was clipped by 4 bases and J by 2 bases, with 4 bases between them. As DNA, the CDR3 is TGCGCCAGCAGCGGGACTGGGGCCAACGTCCTGACTTTC. Amino acids: CASSGTGANVLTF.

The rearrangement links TRBV7-2 to TRBJ2-3, with D hard to call. The CDR3 has 14 residues. Trimming cost V 1 base and J 2 bases, with 7 bases left between them. Germline CDR1 and CDR2: SGHTA and FQGNSA. Here the CDR3 reads CASSLDGHTDTQYF. The CDR3, as DNA: TGTGCCAGCAGCTTAGACGGCCACACAGATACGCAGTATTTT.